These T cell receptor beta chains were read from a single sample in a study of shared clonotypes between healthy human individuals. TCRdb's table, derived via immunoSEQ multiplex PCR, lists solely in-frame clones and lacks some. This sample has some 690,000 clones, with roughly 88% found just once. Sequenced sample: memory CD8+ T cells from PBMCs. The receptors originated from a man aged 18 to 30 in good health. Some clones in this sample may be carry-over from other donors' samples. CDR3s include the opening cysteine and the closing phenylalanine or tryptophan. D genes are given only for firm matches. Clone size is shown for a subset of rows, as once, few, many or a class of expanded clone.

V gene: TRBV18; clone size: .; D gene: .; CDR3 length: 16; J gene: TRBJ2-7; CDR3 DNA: TGTGCCAGCTCACCACTTTACGGGGAAAGCTCCTACGAGCAGTACTTC; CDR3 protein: CASSPLYGESSYEQYF
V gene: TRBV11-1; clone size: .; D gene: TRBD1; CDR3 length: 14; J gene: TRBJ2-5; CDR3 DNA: TGTGCCACCGCCACGACAGGGGTTGGGGAGACCCAGTACTTC; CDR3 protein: CATATTGVGETQYF
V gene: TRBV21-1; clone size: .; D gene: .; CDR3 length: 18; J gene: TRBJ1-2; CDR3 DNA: TGTGCCAGCAGCAGACTGACACTCGGGGCAGAGGTTGGCTATGGCTACACCTTC; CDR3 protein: CASSRLTLGAEVGYGYTF
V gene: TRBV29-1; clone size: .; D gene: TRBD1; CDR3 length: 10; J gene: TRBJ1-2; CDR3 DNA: TGCAGCGTGACAGGGGCTGGCTACACCTTC; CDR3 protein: CSVTGAGYTF
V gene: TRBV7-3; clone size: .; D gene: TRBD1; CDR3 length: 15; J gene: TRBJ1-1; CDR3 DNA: TGTGCCAGCAGCTTAAACTCAGGGGGCGACACTGAAGCTTTCTTT; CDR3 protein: CASSLNSGGDTEAFF
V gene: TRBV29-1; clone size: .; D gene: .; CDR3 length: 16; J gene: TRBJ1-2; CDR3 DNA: TGCAGCGTTAGTCCCCCAGTGGCAGGGTCTAACTATGGCTACACCTTC; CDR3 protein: CSVSPPVAGSNYGYTF
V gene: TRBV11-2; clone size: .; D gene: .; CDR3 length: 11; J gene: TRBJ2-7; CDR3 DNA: TGTGCCAGCAGCTCTTTCTACGAGCAGTACTTC; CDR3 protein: CASSSFYEQYF
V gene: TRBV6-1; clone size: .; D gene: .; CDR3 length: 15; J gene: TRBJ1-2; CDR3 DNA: TGTGCCACCCCAAGTTTTGGACGGGATAACTATGGCTACACCTTC; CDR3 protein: CATPSFGRDNYGYTF
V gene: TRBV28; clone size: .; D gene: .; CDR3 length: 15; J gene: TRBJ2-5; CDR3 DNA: TGTGCCAGCAGTTTCCCCGGGCAGGGAGGAGAGACCCAGTACTTC; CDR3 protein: CASSFPGQGGETQYF
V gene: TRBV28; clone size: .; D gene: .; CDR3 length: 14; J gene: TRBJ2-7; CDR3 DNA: TGTGCCAGCAGTCCAACGACTAGTAACGGCGAGCAGTACTTC; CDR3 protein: CASSPTTSNGEQYF
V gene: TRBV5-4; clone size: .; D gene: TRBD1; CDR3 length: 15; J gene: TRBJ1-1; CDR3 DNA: TGTGCCAGCAGCGGTAGGGACAGGCTAAACACTGAAGCTTTCTTT; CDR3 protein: CASSGRDRLNTEAFF
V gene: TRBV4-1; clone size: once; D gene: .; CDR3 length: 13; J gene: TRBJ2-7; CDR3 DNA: TGCGCCAGCAGCCAAAGTCTAGCTTACGAGCAGTACTTC; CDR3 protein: CASSQSLAYEQYF
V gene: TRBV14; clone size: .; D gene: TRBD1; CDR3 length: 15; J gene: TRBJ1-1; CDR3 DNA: TGTGCCAGCAGACTCGGGACAGGGAGCACCACTGAAGCTTTCTTT; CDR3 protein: CASRLGTGSTTEAFF
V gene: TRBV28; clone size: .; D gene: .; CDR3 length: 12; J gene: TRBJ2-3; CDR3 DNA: TGTGCCAGCAGTCGGCTACATTATACGCAGTATTTT; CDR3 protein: CASSRLHYTQYF
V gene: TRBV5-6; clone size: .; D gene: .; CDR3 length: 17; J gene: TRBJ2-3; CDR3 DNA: TGTGCCAGCAGCTTGAAACCCCCTCAAGGGCTCACAGATACGCAGTATTTT; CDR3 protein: CASSLKPPQGLTDTQYF
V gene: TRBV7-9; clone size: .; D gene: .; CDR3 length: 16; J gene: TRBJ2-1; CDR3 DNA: TGTGCCAGCACCCACCCCGGGGGAACGAAATACAATGAGCAGTTCTTC; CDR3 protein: CASTHPGGTKYNEQFF
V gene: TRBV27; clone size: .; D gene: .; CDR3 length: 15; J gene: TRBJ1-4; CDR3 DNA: TGTGCCAGCAGTCGCTCAGGGACAAATAATGAAAAACTGTTTTTT; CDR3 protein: CASSRSGTNNEKLFF
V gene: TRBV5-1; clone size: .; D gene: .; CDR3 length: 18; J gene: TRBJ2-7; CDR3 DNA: TGCGCCAGCAGCTTAGTGGGTCCCTATGCGCTTAGCTCCTACGAGCAGTACTTC; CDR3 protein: CASSLVGPYALSSYEQYF
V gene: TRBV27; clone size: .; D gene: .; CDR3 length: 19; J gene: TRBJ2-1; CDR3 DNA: TGTGCCAGCGCTCAACGGGACCCTGGGACTCCGTCATCAAACAATGAGCAGTTCTTC; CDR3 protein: CASAQRDPGTPSSNNEQFF
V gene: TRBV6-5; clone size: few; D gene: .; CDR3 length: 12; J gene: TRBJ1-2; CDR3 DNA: TGTGCCAGCAGGGGCGACAGGTTCGGCTACACCTTC; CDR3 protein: CASRGDRFGYTF
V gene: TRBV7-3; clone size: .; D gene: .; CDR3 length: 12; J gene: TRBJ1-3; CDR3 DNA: TGTGCCAGCAGCTTAGATGGAAACACCATATATTTT; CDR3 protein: CASSLDGNTIYF
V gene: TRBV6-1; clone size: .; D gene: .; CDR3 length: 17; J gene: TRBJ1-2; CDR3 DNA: TGTGCCAGCAGTGAACAGGCCCAACAGATTAGGTGGTATGGCTACACCTTC; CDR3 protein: CASSEQAQQIRWYGYTF
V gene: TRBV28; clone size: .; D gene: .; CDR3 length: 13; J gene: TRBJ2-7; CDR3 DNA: TGTGCCAGCAGTTTAAGTTTCGGCTACGAGCAGTACTTC; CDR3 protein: CASSLSFGYEQYF
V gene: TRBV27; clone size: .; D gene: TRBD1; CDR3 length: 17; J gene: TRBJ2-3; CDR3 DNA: TGTGCCAGCATGGCAGCGCTGGGACAGGTTATAACAGATACGCAGTATTTT; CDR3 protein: CASMAALGQVITDTQYF
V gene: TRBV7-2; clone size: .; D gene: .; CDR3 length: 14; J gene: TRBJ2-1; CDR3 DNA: TGTGCCAATTTTGACAGCTCTTCCTACAATGAGCAGTTCTTC; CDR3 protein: CANFDSSSYNEQFF
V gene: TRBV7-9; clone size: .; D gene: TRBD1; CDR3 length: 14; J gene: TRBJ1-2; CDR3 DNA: TGCGCCAGCAGCTCATCGGACAGGCTCTATGGCTACACCTTC; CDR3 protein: CASSSSDRLYGYTF
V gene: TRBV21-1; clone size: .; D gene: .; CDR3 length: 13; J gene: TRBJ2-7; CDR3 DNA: TGTGCCAGCAGCAAATCCGGACCCTACGAGCAGTACTTC; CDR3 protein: CASSKSGPYEQYF
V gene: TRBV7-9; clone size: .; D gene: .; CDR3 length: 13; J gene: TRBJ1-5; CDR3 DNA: TGTGCCAGCAGCGACCAGAGCAATCAGCCCCAGCATTTT; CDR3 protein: CASSDQSNQPQHF
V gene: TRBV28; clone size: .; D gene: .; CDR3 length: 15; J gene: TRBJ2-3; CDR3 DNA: TGTGCCAGCAGTTTTTCGGATTACGAAACAGATACGCAGTATTTT; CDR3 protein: CASSFSDYETDTQYF
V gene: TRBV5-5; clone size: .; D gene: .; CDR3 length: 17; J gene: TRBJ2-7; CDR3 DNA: TGTGCCAGCAGCTTGGTAATAATCGGCAGGGTACTGGACGAGCAGTACTTC; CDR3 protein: CASSLVIIGRVLDEQYF
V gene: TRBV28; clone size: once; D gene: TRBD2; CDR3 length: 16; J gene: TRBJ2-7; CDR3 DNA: TGTGCCAGCAGTTTGTTCGGAACTAGCGGGATCTACGAGCAGTACTTC; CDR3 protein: CASSLFGTSGIYEQYF
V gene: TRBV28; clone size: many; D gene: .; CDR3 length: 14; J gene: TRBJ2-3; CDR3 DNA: TGTGCCAGCGGACACAGGGATAGCACAGATACGCAGTATTTT; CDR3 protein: CASGHRDSTDTQYF
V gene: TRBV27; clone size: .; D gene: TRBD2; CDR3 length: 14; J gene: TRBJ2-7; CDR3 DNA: TGTGCCAGCAGTACTAGCGGGAGGGCCTACGAGCAGTACTTC; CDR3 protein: CASSTSGRAYEQYF
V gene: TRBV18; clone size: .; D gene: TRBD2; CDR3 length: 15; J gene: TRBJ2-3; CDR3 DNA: TGTGCCAGCTCACATAGCGGGAGTGAAACAGATACGCAGTATTTT; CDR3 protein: CASSHSGSETDTQYF
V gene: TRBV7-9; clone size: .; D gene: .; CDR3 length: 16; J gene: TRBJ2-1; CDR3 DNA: TGTGCCAGCAGTCACAACATGGCAACTATTATCGATGAGCAGTTCTTC; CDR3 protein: CASSHNMATIIDEQFF
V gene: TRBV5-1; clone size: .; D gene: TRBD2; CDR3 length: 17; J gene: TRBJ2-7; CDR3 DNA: TGCGCCAGCAGCCCACTAAGGCTGGGAGCGGGAGAATGGGAGCAGTACTTC; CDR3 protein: CASSPLRLGAGEWEQYF
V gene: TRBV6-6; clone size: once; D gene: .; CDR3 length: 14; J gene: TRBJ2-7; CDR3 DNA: TGTGCCAGCAGCCGAGAGGGCAGGGTCCACGAGCAGTACTTC; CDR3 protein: CASSREGRVHEQYF
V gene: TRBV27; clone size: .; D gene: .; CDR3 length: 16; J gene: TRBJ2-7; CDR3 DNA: TGTGCCAGCAGTTTACTCGTACCGGGAGCCTCCTACGAGCAGTACTTC; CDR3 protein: CASSLLVPGASYEQYF
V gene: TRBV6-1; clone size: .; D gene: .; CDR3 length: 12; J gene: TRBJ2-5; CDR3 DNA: TGTGCCAGCAGGCAGGCGGGTGAGACCCAGTACTTC; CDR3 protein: CASRQAGETQYF
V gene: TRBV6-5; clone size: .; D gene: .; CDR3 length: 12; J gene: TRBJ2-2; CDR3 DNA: TGTGCCAGCAGTTACAGGACCGGGGAGCTGTTTTTT; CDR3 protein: CASSYRTGELFF
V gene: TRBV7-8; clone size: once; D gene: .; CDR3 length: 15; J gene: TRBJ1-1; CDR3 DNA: TGTGCCAGCACCCTAAGGGGGGTACAGAACACTGAAGCTTTCTTT; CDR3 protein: CASTLRGVQNTEAFF
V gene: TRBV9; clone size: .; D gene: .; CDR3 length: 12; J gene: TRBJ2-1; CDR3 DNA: TGTGCCAGCAGCGTATGGGGGTATGAGCAGTTCTTC; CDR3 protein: CASSVWGYEQFF
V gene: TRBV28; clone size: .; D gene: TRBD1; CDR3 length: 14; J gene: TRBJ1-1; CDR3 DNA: TGTGCCAGCAGTTTAAAGGGACAGGACACTGAAGCTTTCTTT; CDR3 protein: CASSLKGQDTEAFF
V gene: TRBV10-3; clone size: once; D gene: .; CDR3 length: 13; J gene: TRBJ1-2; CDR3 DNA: TGTGCCATCAGTGAGTCGGTCAGCTATGGCTACACCTTC; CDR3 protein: CAISESVSYGYTF
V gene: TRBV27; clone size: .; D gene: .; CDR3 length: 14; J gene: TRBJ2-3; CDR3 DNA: TGTGCCAGCAGCCTCCTAAGAGGCGCAGATACGCAGTATTTT; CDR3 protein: CASSLLRGADTQYF
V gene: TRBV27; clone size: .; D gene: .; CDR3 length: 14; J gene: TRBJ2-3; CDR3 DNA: TGTGCCAGCAGTTTAGGGGGCCCCACAGATACGCAGTATTTT; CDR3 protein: CASSLGGPTDTQYF
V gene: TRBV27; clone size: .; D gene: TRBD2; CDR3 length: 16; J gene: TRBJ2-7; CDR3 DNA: TGTGCCAGCAGTTCAGTCCCAGCGGGACCCCCCTACGAGCAGTACTTC; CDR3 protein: CASSSVPAGPPYEQYF
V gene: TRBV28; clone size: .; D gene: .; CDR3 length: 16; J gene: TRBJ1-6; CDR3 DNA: TGTGCCAGCAGTTTACGGGAAAGCTCCTATAATTCACCCCTCCACTTT; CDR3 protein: CASSLRESSYNSPLHF
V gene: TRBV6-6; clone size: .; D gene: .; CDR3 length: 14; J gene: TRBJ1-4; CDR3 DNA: TGTGCCAGCAGTTACTCGAAGTCACAGCTCGAACTGTTTTTT; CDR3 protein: CASSYSKSQLELFF
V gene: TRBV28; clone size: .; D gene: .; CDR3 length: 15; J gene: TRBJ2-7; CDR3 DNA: TGTGCCAGCAGTGAACGGGACGGGGACACCTACGAGCAGTACTTC; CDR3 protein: CASSERDGDTYEQYF